A single sample is the source of the 9 T cell receptor beta chains below, sequenced in a study of blood T cell repertoires in COVID-19. Profiled with immunoSEQ multiplex PCR; TCRdb holds only in-frame clones, not every one. Seen here are some 200,000 clones, 80% to 90% observed once, and the top ten hold 7.6%. Material for sequencing was peripheral blood. Receptors originate from a woman aged 50 to 60 with active or convalescent COVID-19.

The chain employs TRBV27 and TRBJ2-1, with TRBD1 identical over 10 bases. Germline loops: CDR1 MNHEY, CDR2 SMNVEV (reference sequence). With V trimmed by 6 bases and J by 2 bases, 22 bases remained unmatched. This CDR3 region has 21 residues. The CDR3 DNA follows: TGTGCCAGCAGCGAAGCACGGGACAGGGGTCTAGTGGGACTTACCTACAATGAGCAGTTCTTC. Translation gives CASSEARDRGLVGLTYNEQFF.

V usage is TRBV14 and J usage is TRBJ2-5; 11 bases match TRBD2. Germline lookup yields CDR1 SGHDN and CDR2 FVKESK. Trimming cost V 1 base and J 5 bases; bases outside gene matches: 3. CDR3 length: 15 amino acids. DNA of the CDR3: TGTGCCAGCAGCCAAGCTAGCGGGGGGACGGAGACCCAGTACTTC. It codes for CASSQASGGTETQYF.

J is TRBJ2-3 and V is TRBV19; 7 nucleotides match TRBD2. The CDR3 contains 14 residues. The germline CDR1 and CDR2 sequences are LNHDA and SQIVND (reference sequence). Trimming took 5 bases from V and 1 from J; bases not matched to a gene: 3. The CDR3 DNA sequence: TGTGCCAGTAGTGGGACTATAGGCACAGATACGCAGTATTTT. This gives the protein CASSGTIGTDTQYF. The full variable domain, completed using reference TRBV19 and TRBJ2-3, is DGGITQSPKYLFRKEGQNVTLSCEQNLNHDAMYWYRQDPGQGLRLIYYSQIVNDFQKGDIAEGYSVSREKKESFPLTVTSAQKNPTAFYLCASSGTIGTDTQYFGPGTRLTVL.

The V gene is TRBV6-5, the J gene TRBJ2-5, with D possibly being TRBD2 (5 bases). The germline CDR1 and CDR2 sequences are MNHEY and SVGAGI. V gave up 6 bases and J gave up 4 bases, with 15 bases separating them. The CDR3 is made up of 14 amino acids. The chain's CDR3 is CASSPTGWGETQYF. The CDR3, as DNA: TGTGCCAGCAGCCCCACGGGGTGGGGAGAGACCCAGTACTTC.

The V call is TRBV21-1, the J call TRBJ2-7; TRBD2, the table's D call, was not compared with the DNA. TRBV21-1 is recorded as a pseudogene. The CDR3 has 15 amino acids. The CDR3 nucleotides read TGTGCCAGCAGCCCCCGTCGGGGTGTTTCCTACGAGCAGTACGTC. This codes for CASSPRRGVSYEQYV.

This chain links TRBV19 with TRBJ2-7, with a tentative D call TRBD1 (5 bases). CDR3 size: 12 residues. CDR1 and CDR2 from the germline V gene are LNHDA and SQIVND (reference sequence). V was clipped by 4 bases and J by 5 bases, with 9 bases between them. Written as DNA, the CDR3 is TGTGCCAGTAGTAAGGGGCGGAACGAGCAGTACTTC. Amino acid sequence: CASSKGRNEQYF.

This chain connects TRBV2 to TRBJ2-3; TRBD1 might be the D (6 bases). CDR1 is SNHLY and CDR2 is FYNNEI in the germline V gene. V was trimmed by 0 bases and J by 6 bases, leaving 13 bases between them. The CDR3 covers 15 residues. The CDR3 loop reads CASSEARGQGDTQYF. CDR3 nucleotides: TGTGCCAGCAGTGAAGCTCGAGGGCAGGGGGATACGCAGTATTTT.

This clone was seen once. The V gene is TRBV25-1, the J gene TRBJ1-2; maybe TRBD1 (6 bases). The CDR3 extends over 15 amino acids. V gave up 3 bases and J gave up 4 bases, with 15 bases separating them. CDR1 and CDR2 from the germline V gene are MGHDK and SYGVNS. CDR3 residues: CASSDSFTGSYGYTF. CDR3 nucleotide sequence: TGTGCCAGCAGTGATTCTTTTACAGGGTCCTATGGCTACACCTTC.

The J gene is TRBJ1-6, the V gene TRBV5-4, with D perhaps matching TRBD1 (5 bases). The CDR3 runs to 14 residues. V was trimmed by 2 bases and J by 12 bases, leaving 15 bases between them. Germline CDR1 reads SGHNT; CDR2 reads YYREEE (reference sequence). This CDR3 reads CASSFGALQGPLHF. The CDR3 coding sequence is TGTGCCAGCAGCTTTGGAGCCCTCCAGGGACCCCTCCACTTT.